The 32 T cell receptor beta chains presented below share a single source sample, sequenced in a study of T cells in women clearing cervical HPV infection. Profiling relied on immunoSEQ multiplex PCR, and the TCRdb table lists in-frame clones only, not all of them. In all, the sample yields tens of thousands of clones. Source material: blood buffy coat. The receptors were gathered from a woman aged 18 to 75 with a cervical HPV16 infection that either progressed to CIN3+ or cleared (not recorded which).

Worth noting for this clone: The read ends 3 residues shy of where the CDR3 ends; the end is completed using the germline J gene. J is TRBJ1-6 and V is TRBV20-1, with D tentatively TRBD1 (6 bases). CDR1 is DFQATT, CDR2 SNEGSKA, per germline (reference sequence). CDR3 length equals 15 residues. The V end was cut by 6 bases, the J end by 2 bases, with 14 bases between. CDR3 DNA (partial): TGCAGTGCCCAGGGGTTTATCACCTATAATTCACCC. Translating it yields CSAQGFITYNSP. The full CDR3 protein reads CSAQGFITYNSPLHF.

Details on this clone: The read is 3 residues too short to cover the CDR3 end, so that end is filled in from the germline J gene. V gene TRBV10-1 combines with J gene TRBJ2-7; TRBD2 agrees at 12 bases. Germline assignment: CDR1 WNHNN and CDR2 SYGVQD (reference sequence). The trim removed 6 bases at V and 5 bases at J, leaving 8 bases unmatched. The CDR3 runs to 15 residues. CDR3 loop: CASSRLAGDSHEQYF. Incomplete CDR3 DNA: TGCGCCAGCAGCCGACTAGCGGGAGATAGCCACGAG.

Points on this clone: The read ends 3 residues before the CDR3 terminus; that terminus is restored from the germline J gene. The chain couples TRBV4-1 to TRBJ2-3; 10 nucleotides align to TRBD2. CDR3 size: 16 residues. The ends lost 0 bases at V and 8 bases at J; junction bases unmatched: 8. Germline-derived CDR1 and CDR2 are MGHRA and YSYEKL. CDR3 bases read: TGCGCCAGCAGCCAAGAAAAGGGACTAGCGATAAGTACG. Residues: CASSQEKGLAIST. The whole CDR3 is CASSQEKGLAISTQYF.

As to this clone: The CDR3 goes on 3 residues after the read ends, and that part is filled in from the germline J gene. V and J are TRBV19 and TRBJ1-6; D is perhaps TRBD1 (6 bases). This CDR3 comprises 15 residues. Germline CDR1 LNHDA, CDR2 SQIVND (reference sequence). Deletions cut 6 bases from V and 10 bases from J, with 19 bases between. This CDR3 reads CASSLVRGAESPLHF. CDR3 DNA, as far as it was read: TGTGCCAGTAGCCTTGTACGGGGGGCAGAATCACCC. Complete variable domain (other parts from reference TRBV19 and TRBJ1-6): DGGITQSPKYLFRKEGQNVTLSCEQNLNHDAMYWYRQDPGQGLRLIYYSQIVNDFQKGDIAEGYSVSREKKESFPLTVTSAQKNPTAFYLCASSLVRGAESPLHFGNGTRLTVT.

As concerns this clone: The CDR3 end is not reached by the read, which stops 3 residues before it; the germline J gene fills it in. The rearrangement uses TRBV6-4 and TRBJ2-3; 9 nucleotides align to TRBD1. CDR3 length: 16 amino acids. Germline V lookup: CDR1 MRHNA, CDR2 SNTAGT. The J segment lost 2 bases and the V segment lost 6 bases, leaving 9 bases of the junction unmatched. The covered CDR3 bases are TGTGCCAGCAGGAATAACTGGGACAGGGCCACAGATACG. It yields the protein CASRNNWDRATDT. The whole CDR3 protein reads CASRNNWDRATDTQYF.

With respect to this clone: Read coverage stops 3 residues before the CDR3 terminus; the germline J gene supplies the remainder. The V and J genes are TRBV9 and TRBJ2-5; 14 positions agree with TRBD2. Germline CDR1 is SGDLS and CDR2 is YYNGEE. The CDR3 runs 15 residues. Unmatched junction bases numbered 2, after V lost 3 bases and J lost 4 bases. The CDR3 sequence is CASSAGLAGVETQYF. Incomplete CDR3 DNA: TGTGCCAGCAGCGCGGGACTAGCGGGAGTAGAGACC.

As to this clone: The read terminates 3 residues ahead of where the CDR3 ends, so the germline J gene completes it. The chain couples TRBV18 to TRBJ2-1; tentatively, D is TRBD2 (5 bases). The CDR3 has 13 residues. CDR1 and CDR2 from the germline V gene are KGHSH and LQKENI. The ends were cut back, 5 bases at V and 6 bases at J, with 11 bases in the middle. Partial CDR3 DNA: TGTGCCAGCTCAGAGGGCAATAGCAATGAG. This gives the protein CASSEGNSNE. The CDR3 as a whole reads CASSEGNSNEQFF.

A note on this clone: The read comes to an end 3 residues before the CDR3 does, leaving the germline J gene to fill in the end. The chain couples TRBV15 to TRBJ1-4, with TRBD1 matching over 9 bases. V was clipped by 5 bases and J by 8 bases; unmatched bases: 12. CDR1 and CDR2 from the germline V gene are LNHNV and YYDKDF (reference sequence). The CDR3 has 16 amino acids. CDR3 DNA, as far as it was read: TGTGCCACCAGCTTTTTGGTCGGGACAGGGAACGAAAAA. Its translation is CATSFLVGTGNEK. In full, the CDR3 is CATSFLVGTGNEKLFF. Drawing the rest from reference TRBV15 and TRBJ1-4, the complete variable domain is DAMVIQNPRYQVTQFGKPVTLSCSQTLNHNVMYWYQQKSSQAPKLLFHYYDKDFNNEADTPDNFQSRRPNTSFCFLDIRSPGLGDTAMYLCATSFLVGTGNEKLFFGSGTQLSVL.

This clone is called medium-sized based on its frequency. The read ends 3 residues shy of where the CDR3 ends; the end is completed using the germline J gene. The chain recombines TRBV7-2 with TRBJ2-7; 7 bases are a match to TRBD2. Per germline, CDR1 SGHTA and CDR2 FQGNSA. The CDR3 extends over 14 amino acids. V was pared by 4 bases and J by 4 bases, with 7 bases of the junction left unmatched. The sequenced part of the CDR3 DNA is TGTGCCAGCAGCTCCTCCGGGACTACTTACGAG. Protein sequence: CASSSSGTTYE. The whole CDR3 reads CASSSSGTTYEQYF.

Details on this clone: The read ends 3 residues early relative to the CDR3; the germline J gene fills the gap. The same CDR3 is also encoded by other DNA sequences in this sample. V is TRBV11-2 and J is TRBJ1-5, with unresolved D. With 0 bases removed from V and 4 bases from J, the gap between germline ends came to 4 bases. The CDR3 spans 13 residues. The germline V gene encodes CDR1 SGHAT and CDR2 FQNNGV. CDR3: CASSLDRNQPQHF. The DNA read from the CDR3 is TGTGCCAGCAGCTTAGACAGGAATCAGCCC.

Concerning this clone: Coverage ceases 3 residues before the CDR3 finishes, and the germline J gene fills in the end. The V gene is TRBV7-8, the J gene TRBJ2-7, with a tentative D call TRBD2 (6 bases). Trimming removed 0 bases at V and 3 bases at J, with 12 bases between. The CDR3 contains 15 residues. The germline gives CDR1 SGHVS, CDR2 FQNEAQ. CDR3 bases read: TGTGCCAGCAGCTTAGCGGGACTTTCTCGCTACGAG. Encoded protein: CASSLAGLSRYE. The CDR3 as a whole reads CASSLAGLSRYEQYF.

As for this clone: The read is 3 residues too short to cover the CDR3 end, so that end is filled in from the germline J gene. The rearrangement joins TRBV7-2 to TRBJ2-4, with 9 bases fitting TRBD2. Germline CDR1 reads SGHTA; CDR2 reads FQGNSA. After removal of 4 bases from V and 6 bases from J, the junction contained 1 base not matched to a gene. This CDR3 is built from 13 residues. Incomplete CDR3 DNA: TGTGCCAGCAGCTGGACTAGCGTAAACATT. The encoded protein is CASSWTSVNI. Given in full, the CDR3 is CASSWTSVNIQYF.

As to this clone: Read sequence stops 3 residues before the CDR3 end, and the germline J gene provides the missing end. The chain employs TRBV20-1 and TRBJ1-1; D unresolved. V was pared by 6 bases and J by 1 base, with 12 bases between. CDR3 length: 13 residues. The germline gives CDR1 DFQATT, CDR2 SNEGSKA (reference sequence). The covered CDR3 bases are TGCAGTGCCCCGAGTAACGGGAACACTGAA. Its translation: CSAPSNGNTE. The complete CDR3 sequence is CSAPSNGNTEAFF.

Remarks on this clone: The CDR3 end lies 3 residues beyond the end of the read and is filled in from the germline J gene. V gene TRBV30 combines with J gene TRBJ1-1, with 9 bases matching TRBD1. The CDR3 contains 13 residues. V was clipped by 7 bases and J by 5 bases; unmatched bases: 8. Looked up from germline, CDR1 is GTSNPN and CDR2 is SVGIG (reference sequence). The CDR3 region is CAFITGGWTEAFF. Incomplete CDR3 DNA: TGTGCCTTCATAACAGGGGGCTGGACTGAA.

As to this clone: The read ends 3 residues before the CDR3 terminus; that terminus is restored from the germline J gene. V gene TRBV5-1 combines with J gene TRBJ2-2; TRBD1 matches 9 bases. Germline values: CDR1 SGHRS, CDR2 YFSETQ. The V gene end was trimmed by 4 bases and the J gene end by 6 bases; junction bases not matched to a gene: 7. CDR3 length equals 15 residues. The CDR3 protein is CASSVGTGWSGELFF. The CDR3 bases that were read are TGCGCCAGCAGCGTCGGGACAGGGTGGTCCGGGGAG.

On this clone: Sequencing ends 3 residues short of the CDR3 end; the germline J gene provides the rest. The genes are TRBV29-1 and TRBJ1-1; a possible D gene is TRBD1 (5 bases). This CDR3 comprises 14 residues. Trimming left V 3 bases short and J 7 bases short, with 18 bases between. Germline assignment: CDR1 SQVTM and CDR2 ANQGSEA. Here the CDR3 reads CSVDHPRGLREAFF. The CDR3 DNA, read in part, is TGCAGCGTTGACCATCCGAGGGGTTTGCGTGAA.

For this clone: The read stops 3 residues short of the end of the CDR3; the missing end is completed from the germline J gene. The chain links TRBV19 to TRBJ1-4; 7 nucleotides line up with TRBD1. V gave up 6 bases and J gave up 0 bases; unmatched junction bases: 1. Germline V lookup: CDR1 LNHDA, CDR2 SQIVND (reference sequence). This CDR3 is built from 14 residues. The CDR3 DNA, read in part, is TGTGCCAGTAGCACAGGGGCAACTAATGAAAAA. This translates into CASSTGATNEK. The CDR3, in full, reads CASSTGATNEKLFF.

Points on this clone: With the read ending 3 residues before the CDR3 end, the germline J gene is used to fill in that end. The chain employs TRBV5-1 and TRBJ2-5, with D possibly matching TRBD1 (7 bases). This CDR3 is 14 amino acids long. The V and J ends lost 3 bases and 1 base respectively, with 10 bases between them. CDR1 and CDR2 (germline): SGHRS, YFSETQ. This CDR3 is CASSWRDSQETQYF. The sequenced part of the CDR3 DNA is TGCGCCAGCAGCTGGAGGGACAGCCAAGAGACC. Together with reference TRBV5-1 and TRBJ2-5, the CDR3 gives the full variable domain: KAGVTQTPRYLIKTRGQQVTLSCSPISGHRSVSWYQQTPGQGLQFLFEYFSETQRNKGNFPGRFSGRQFSNSRSEMNVSTLELGDSALYLCASSWRDSQETQYFGPGTRLLVL.

To note about this clone: The CDR3 extends 3 residues past the end of the read, so its final part is completed from the germline J gene. The gene calls are TRBV19 and TRBJ1-5; D is unclear. The CDR3 length is 12 residues. V gave up 10 bases and J gave up 6 bases, with 13 bases separating them. Germline CDR1 is LNHDA and CDR2 is SQIVND (reference sequence). CDR3 region: CAIPWAVQPQHF. The DNA read from the CDR3 is TGTGCCATCCCGTGGGCAGTTCAGCCC.

Comments on this clone: The read terminates 3 residues before the CDR3 end, so the remaining end is supplied by the germline J gene. The chain employs TRBV7-6 and TRBJ1-5; a possible D gene is TRBD1 (6 bases). CDR3 length equals 14 residues. V dropped 2 bases and J dropped 6 bases, with 11 bases sitting between them. Germline V gene sequence: CDR1 SGHVS, CDR2 FNYEAQ. The sequenced part of the CDR3 DNA is TGTGCCAGCAGCTTAAAGACAGGAGGTCAGCCC. Translation gives CASSLKTGGQP. The whole CDR3 sequence is CASSLKTGGQPQHF.

Details on this clone: Read coverage stops 3 residues before the CDR3 terminus; the germline J gene supplies the remainder. The rearrangement joins TRBV20-1 to TRBJ2-3; 15 nucleotides agree with TRBD2. Trimming removed 3 bases from V and 5 bases from J; junction bases left unmatched: 9. CDR3 length: 17 residues. The germline V gene has CDR1 DFQATT and CDR2 SNEGSKA (reference sequence). Partial CDR3 DNA: TGCAGTGCTAGGCGGACTAGCGGGGGGGCCATGAGAGATACG. Translating it yields CSARRTSGGAMRDT. The whole CDR3 is CSARRTSGGAMRDTQYF.

The CDR3 sequence is CASSLYGQGTGQPQHF. CDR3 bases read: TGCGCCAGCAGCTTGTACGGACAGGGAACGGGGCAGCCC. The chain couples TRBV5-1 to TRBJ1-5, with 8 bases that match TRBD1. The CDR3 extends 3 residues past the end of the read, so its final part is completed from the germline J gene. The germline gives CDR1 SGHRS, CDR2 YFSETQ. The trim removed 1 base at V and 7 bases at J, leaving 10 bases unmatched. The CDR3 runs 16 residues.

A word on this clone: The read ends 3 residues before the CDR3 terminus; that terminus is restored from the germline J gene. The chain joins TRBV30 to TRBJ2-7, with TRBD1 as a possible D gene (6 bases). Trimming shortened V by 5 bases and J by 5 bases, and 13 bases separated the two germline ends. CDR1 is GTSNPN, CDR2 SVGIG, per germline (reference sequence). CDR3 length equals 12 residues. CDR3: CAWGDRSDEQYF. The CDR3 bases that were read are TGTGCCTGGGGAGACAGGTCCGACGAG.

As concerns this clone: The sequenced fragment ends 3 residues before the CDR3 boundary, so the rest is inferred from the germline J gene. The rearrangement uses TRBV5-1 and TRBJ2-7; D is possibly TRBD1 or TRBD2 (5 bases each). CDR3 size: 16 residues. Germline lookup yields CDR1 SGHRS and CDR2 YFSETQ. Between the trimmed V and J ends, which lost 0 bases and 5 bases, there was a span of 18 bases. CDR3 bases read: TGCGCCAGCAGCTTGGACGTCAGCTTAAGAGGGGACGAG. Translating gives CASSLDVSLRGDE. The complete CDR3 protein is CASSLDVSLRGDEQYF.

As regards this clone: The CDR3 extends 3 residues past the end of the read, so its final part is completed from the germline J gene. The chain carries TRBV6-1 and TRBJ1-3; no clear D. Germline V CDR1 and CDR2: MNHNS, SASEGT. Trimming shortened V by 0 bases and J by 4 bases, and 13 bases separated the two germline ends. The CDR3 is made up of 16 amino acids. The CDR3 sequence: CASSEAIGEKGNTIYF. CDR3 DNA (partial): TGTGCCAGCAGTGAAGCAATCGGTGAAAAGGGAAACACC.

Comments on this clone: The read ends 3 residues shy of where the CDR3 ends; the end is completed using the germline J gene. The chain employs TRBV20-1 and TRBJ1-1; 8 nucleotides align to TRBD1. The CDR3 consists of 13 residues. V lost 7 bases, J lost 5 bases, and 9 bases stayed unmatched. The germline CDR1 and CDR2 sequences are DFQATT and SNEGSKA (reference sequence). CDR3 in amino acids: CSVGGQVITEAFF. The sequenced part of the CDR3 DNA is TGCAGTGTAGGGGGACAGGTTATAACTGAA.

To note about this clone: The read terminates 3 residues ahead of where the CDR3 ends, so the germline J gene completes it. The rearrangement joins TRBV7-9 to TRBJ2-1; D might be TRBD1 (6 bases). Germline V gene lookup returns CDR1 SEHNR and CDR2 FQNEAQ (reference sequence). The CDR3 loop spans 14 amino acids. The ends were cut back, 2 bases at V and 7 bases at J, with 12 bases in the middle. CDR3 amino acids: CASSLRNRENEQFF. CDR3 DNA, as far as it was read: TGTGCCAGCAGCTTAAGGAACAGGGAAAATGAG. Variable domain in full (rest from reference TRBV7-9 and TRBJ2-1): DTGVSQNPRHKITKRGQNVTFRCDPISEHNRLYWYRQTLGQGPEFLTYFQNEAQLEKSRLLSDRFSAERPKGSFSTLEIQRTEQGDSAMYLCASSLRNRENEQFFGPGTRLTVL.

Of note for this clone: The CDR3 goes on 3 residues after the read ends, and that part is filled in from the germline J gene. The chain employs TRBV30 and TRBJ1-1; D gene ambiguous. The CDR3 spans 12 residues. The V gene lost 2 bases and the J gene lost 7 bases, with 11 bases spanning the gap. Germline V gene data show CDR1 as GTSNPN and CDR2 as SVGIG (reference sequence). The CDR3 bases that were read are TGTGCCTGGAGTACGCGGCCCATTGAA. Protein product: CAWSTRPIE. From start to end, the CDR3 is CAWSTRPIEAFF.

With respect to this clone: The read finishes 3 residues shy of the CDR3 end, and the germline J gene is used to complete it. The chain links TRBV19 to TRBJ2-2; D remains ambiguous. The CDR3 has 16 residues. Germline V gene lookup returns CDR1 LNHDA and CDR2 SQIVND (reference sequence). Deletions cut 4 bases from V and 2 bases from J, with 14 bases between. The CDR3 is CASSTPSKANTGELFF. The DNA read from the CDR3 is TGTGCCAGTAGTACCCCCTCCAAGGCCAACACCGGGGAG.

As concerns this clone: The observed sequence ends 3 residues before the CDR3 terminus, with the missing tail filled in from the germline J gene. This chain joins TRBV7-8 and TRBJ2-1; the D gene is possibly TRBD2 (7 bases). Germline CDR1 and CDR2: SGHVS and FQNEAQ. The CDR3 has 15 amino acids. Deletions cut 5 bases from V and 4 bases from J, with 15 bases between. The sequenced CDR3 bases are TGTGCCAGCAGCCCAGATGGGGGGGCTTACAATGAG. Protein sequence: CASSPDGGAYNE. The whole CDR3 protein reads CASSPDGGAYNEQFF.

The CDR3 DNA, read in part, is TGCAGTGCAGCCACCGGGGGGGACGGC. It codes for CSAATGGDG. The complete CDR3 sequence is CSAATGGDGYTF. This rearrangement joins TRBV20-1 to TRBJ1-2, with D tentatively TRBD1 (5 bases). The read terminates 3 residues before the CDR3 end, so the remaining end is supplied by the germline J gene. Germline lookup yields CDR1 DFQATT and CDR2 SNEGSKA (reference sequence). The CDR3 runs 12 residues.

Turning to this clone: At one boundary the junction diverges from the germline segment, which might be a read error. Coverage ceases 3 residues before the CDR3 finishes, and the germline J gene fills in the end. Distinct nucleotide sequences in the sample also encode this CDR3. The chain is built from TRBV7-9 and TRBJ1-2, with 7 bases aligning to TRBD1. The germline V gene has CDR1 SEHNR and CDR2 FQNEAQ (reference sequence). This CDR3 spans 14 amino acids. Here the CDR3 reads CASSFGDSYYGYTF. Partial CDR3 DNA: TGTGCCAGCAGCTTCGGGGACAGTTACTATGGA.